This T cell receptor (beta chain) stems from a study of blood T cell repertoires in COVID-19. On the study more broadly: Samples came from the United States, Italy and Spain, spanning acute and convalescent COVID-19.

Trimming stripped 4 bases from V and 5 bases from J, with 24 bases between. From germline, CDR1 is SGHRS and CDR2 YFSETQ. The CDR3 contains 17 residues. The assay was immunoSEQ multiplex PCR, and TCRdb's table has in-frame clones only and misses some. The sample carries about 97,000 clones, roughly 89% recorded once. The chain has TRBV5-1 and TRBJ1-2, with unresolved D. The receptor comes from a woman aged 45-65 years with COVID-19, enrolled during active disease. Sequences were obtained from peripheral blood. This chain's CDR3 is CASSLHERGKGLYGYTF. For the CDR3, the DNA is TGCGCCAGCAGCCTCCACGAGAGAGGGAAAGGGCTATATGGCTACACCTTC.